These 23 T cell receptor beta chains were all obtained from the same sample, sequenced in a study of cytomegalovirus exposure and HLA in healthy donors. In the PCR, 60 Vbeta and 13 Jbeta primers were used. Sequencing used immunoSEQ multiplex PCR; TCRdb keeps in-frame clones, though not all of them. This table has about 130,000 clones, about 80% appearing once. The sequenced material came from PBMCs. These receptors all stem from a man aged 25-40 years in good health and CMV-seronegative.

A note on this clone: Relative to the germline gene, one junction end is altered; a read error may explain this. The V gene is TRBV7-9, the J gene TRBJ2-5, with D possibly matching TRBD1 (6 bases). This CDR3 has 13 residues. Germline loops: CDR1 SEHNR, CDR2 FQNEAQ (reference sequence). CDR3 sequence reads: CSSSLLTGGTQYF. In nucleotides, the CDR3 is TGTTCCAGCAGCTTATTGACAGGTGGGACCCAGTACTTC.

The sample holds a few counts of this clone. The chain couples TRBV6-5 to TRBJ2-7; the match to TRBD2 covers 10 bases. This CDR3 spans 14 amino acids. The V gene end was trimmed by 8 bases and the J gene end by 5 bases; junction bases not matched to a gene: 9. The germline V gene has CDR1 MNHEY and CDR2 SVGAGI. As DNA, the CDR3 is TGTGCCAGCTTACCGGGACTAGCGTCAGACGAGCAGTACTTC. As protein: CASLPGLASDEQYF.

CDR3 sequence reads: CASSFQGTDTQYF. The CDR3 DNA sequence: TGTGCCAGCAGCTTCCAGGGCACAGATACGCAGTATTTT. V gene TRBV5-6 combines with J gene TRBJ2-3; D is uncertain. The germline CDR1 and CDR2 sequences are SGHDT and YYEEEE. The CDR3 has 13 residues. V dropped 2 bases and J dropped 1 base, with 5 bases sitting between them.

The chain carries TRBV14 and TRBJ2-1, with a weak D call TRBD2 (6 bases). Trimming removed 1 base at V and 6 bases at J, with 10 bases between. In germline, CDR1 is SGHDN, CDR2 FVKESK. The CDR3 covers 14 residues. CDR3 nucleotide sequence: TGTGCCAGCAGCCAAGTCCTCGGGGGCAATGAGCAGTTCTTC. It translates to CASSQVLGGNEQFF.

The gene calls are TRBV5-1 and TRBJ1-1; 8 nucleotides align to TRBD1. V dropped 4 bases and J dropped 5; count of bases not matched to a gene: 10. CDR3 length equals 15 residues. Per the germline V gene, CDR1 is SGHRS and CDR2 is YFSETQ. CDR3 region: CASSHQGAPSTEAFF. The CDR3 DNA reads as TGCGCCAGCAGCCACCAGGGGGCGCCGTCTACTGAAGCTTTCTTT.

The chain joins TRBV2 to TRBJ2-7; D is possibly TRBD2 (5 bases). CDR1 is SNHLY and CDR2 is FYNNEI in the germline V gene. V was pared by 5 bases and J by 7 bases, with 24 bases between. CDR3 size: 16 residues. CDR3 residues: CASSPPSTGFLGEQYF. As DNA, the CDR3 is TGTGCCAGCAGTCCACCCTCGACGGGATTCTTAGGTGAGCAGTACTTC.

Here the CDR3 DNA reads TGTGCCAGCAGTTTATGGGGGACAGGGAGGGCCTACGAGCAGTACTTC. It yields the protein CASSLWGTGRAYEQYF. The chain carries TRBV27 and TRBJ2-7; TRBD1 matches at 9 bases. CDR1 MNHEY and CDR2 SMNVEV come from the germline V gene (reference sequence). The CDR3 is 16 amino acids. J was trimmed by 2 bases and V by 1 base; bases with no gene match: 6.

V and J are TRBV27 and TRBJ1-1; a possible D gene is TRBD1 (5 bases). V was cut by 5 bases and J by 0 bases, with 10 bases left in between. The germline V gene encodes CDR1 MNHEY and CDR2 SMNVEV (reference sequence). This CDR3 region has 14 residues. The CDR3 sequence is CASSQRTLNTEAFF. CDR3 DNA: TGTGCCAGCAGTCAAAGGACATTGAACACTGAAGCTTTCTTT.

CDR3 region: CASSSPGQGVTDTQYF. The CDR3 nucleotides are TGTGCCAGCAGTTCTCCCGGACAGGGGGTCACAGATACGCAGTATTTT. The chain is built from TRBV27 and TRBJ2-3; 10 bases are shared with TRBD1. Germline V lookup: CDR1 MNHEY, CDR2 SMNVEV (reference sequence). This CDR3 is 16 amino acids long. V was clipped by 4 bases and J by 2 bases; unmatched bases: 6.

This clone was recorded once. The chain is built from TRBV30 and TRBJ1-1, with a weak D call TRBD1 (5 bases). Germline V gene lookup returns CDR1 GTSNPN and CDR2 SVGIG (reference sequence). This CDR3 has 13 amino acids. Trimming pared 3 bases from V and 6 bases from J, leaving 14 bases between. CDR3 coding DNA: TGTGCCTGGAGGCGTCAGGGCAACTCTGAAGCTTTCTTT. It specifies CAWRRQGNSEAFF.

The J gene is TRBJ2-7, the V gene TRBV11-2, with D possibly matching TRBD2 (6 bases). This CDR3 has 13 amino acids. V lost 4 bases and J 6 bases, leaving 13 bases between the germline ends. In germline, CDR1 is SGHAT, CDR2 FQNNGV. The CDR3 sequence is CASSSVVSGEQYF. In nucleotides, the CDR3 is TGTGCCAGCAGCTCCGTAGTTAGCGGCGAGCAGTACTTC.

This chain joins TRBV5-1 and TRBJ2-5, with a possible D match to TRBD1 (7 bases). This CDR3 spans 15 amino acids. V lost 2 bases, J lost 5 bases, and 16 bases lay in between. Germline V lookup: CDR1 SGHRS, CDR2 YFSETQ. The CDR3 nucleotides are TGCGCCAGCAGCTTACAGGGGCGTGGGGGGGAGACCCAGTACTTC. It translates to CASSLQGRGGETQYF.

The gene calls are TRBV4-1 and TRBJ2-4; TRBD1 aligns across 7 bases. Looked up from germline, CDR1 is MGHRA and CDR2 is YSYEKL. The CDR3 has 14 residues. Trimming removed 0 bases from V and 7 bases from J; junction bases left unmatched: 3. CDR3 residues: CASSQEGRGNIQYF. As DNA, the CDR3 is TGCGCCAGCAGCCAAGAGGGCAGGGGGAACATTCAGTACTTC.

The chain is built from TRBV4-3 and TRBJ2-2; 16 nucleotides line up with TRBD2. Germline V gives CDR1 LGHNA, CDR2 YSLEER. V shed 5 bases, J shed 4 bases, and the junction held 4 bases outside the gene matches. There are 17 residues in the CDR3. As DNA, the CDR3 is TGCGCCAGCAGCGGGACTAGCGGGAGGGCTACCACCGGGGAGCTGTTTTTT. Its translation: CASSGTSGRATTGELFF.

This clone showed up just once. At one of its ends the junction is not consistent with the germline gene, which may arise from a read error. The V call is TRBV28, the J call TRBJ2-7, with 10 bases aligning to TRBD1. CDR3 size: 14 residues. Germline V lookup: CDR1 MDHEN, CDR2 SYDVKM. The CDR3 here is CASRDPGTGASVNF. The CDR3 bases are TGTGCCAGCAGAGATCCCGGGACAGGGGCCAGCGTGAACTTC.

This sequence joins TRBV19 and TRBJ2-1; 15 bases are a match to TRBD2. This CDR3 contains 14 residues. The V and J ends lost 4 bases and 9 bases, in that order; junction bases with no gene match: 1. The germline gives CDR1 LNHDA, CDR2 SQIVND (reference sequence). Written as DNA, the CDR3 is TGTGCCAGTAGTAGGGGACTAGCGGGAGGTGAGCAGTTCTTC. Amino acid sequence: CASSRGLAGGEQFF.

This chain connects TRBV14 to TRBJ1-2, with 7 bases identical to TRBD1. This CDR3 spans 14 amino acids. The V and J ends lost 1 base and 4 bases, in that order; junction bases with no gene match: 3. CDR1 is SGHDN, CDR2 FVKESK, per germline. CDR3 coding DNA: TGTGCCAGCAGCCAAGTGGGACAGCCCTATGGCTACACCTTC. Amino acids: CASSQVGQPYGYTF.

V is TRBV14 and J is TRBJ2-5; D is unresolved. CDR3 length: 13 residues. V was shortened by 10 bases and J by 0 bases, with 12 bases between the two germline ends. CDR1 SGHDN and CDR2 FVKESK come from the germline V gene. The CDR3 is CATADLYQETQYF. CDR3 nucleotide sequence: TGTGCCACCGCCGACTTGTACCAAGAGACCCAGTACTTC.

The V gene is TRBV28, the J gene TRBJ1-2; D call uncertain. This CDR3 contains 14 residues. Germline V gives CDR1 MDHEN, CDR2 SYDVKM. The V end lost 6 bases, the J end lost 2 bases, and 13 bases lay between the germline ends. The DNA of the CDR3 is TGTGCCAGCAGCTACAGCCCGTCGAACTATGGCTACACCTTC. This codes for CASSYSPSNYGYTF.

The chain carries TRBV11-2 and TRBJ2-7; D gene unclear. The CDR3 has 12 residues. Between the trimmed V and J ends, which lost 6 bases and 2 bases, there was a span of 8 bases. The germline gives CDR1 SGHAT, CDR2 FQNNGV. In nucleotides, the CDR3 is TGTGCCAGCAGTACAGATGCCTACGAGCAGTACTTC. Protein sequence: CASSTDAYEQYF.

The chain joins TRBV27 to TRBJ1-5, with 10 nucleotides matching TRBD1. The CDR3 is made up of 15 amino acids. Germline lookup yields CDR1 MNHEY and CDR2 SMNVEV (reference sequence). V was pared by 1 base and J by 7 bases, with 4 bases of the junction left unmatched. CDR3 region: CASSLWGQGSQPQHF. The DNA for the CDR3 is TGTGCCAGCAGTTTATGGGGACAGGGGAGCCAGCCCCAGCATTTT.

This rearrangement joins TRBV27 to TRBJ2-2, with D maybe TRBD1 (5 bases). CDR1 is MNHEY and CDR2 is SMNVEV in the germline V gene (reference sequence). This CDR3 has 15 amino acids. V dropped 3 bases and J dropped 4 bases, with 12 bases sitting between them. The CDR3 coding sequence is TGTGCCAGCAGTTTTCTACAGGTCGGCACCGGGGAGCTGTTTTTT. Protein product: CASSFLQVGTGELFF.

The chain couples TRBV7-6 to TRBJ2-3, with TRBD1 matching over 7 bases. Germline CDR1 is SGHVS and CDR2 is FNYEAQ. Losses at the gene ends were 5 bases for V and 1 base for J; bases not matched to a gene: 3. The CDR3 consists of 14 residues. The CDR3 loop reads CASSLQGRTDTQYF. The CDR3 region has the DNA TGTGCCAGCAGCCTACAGGGGCGCACAGATACGCAGTATTTT.